The rows below give T cell receptor beta chains drawn from one sample of a study of tumor-infiltrating lymphocytes in primary liver carcinoma. MiXCR, applied by TCRdb to the multiplex PCR reads, yields one record per CDR3 protein. Here the sample spans 40,000 to 55,000 distinct CDR3 sequences, roughly 70% being singletons. The sequenced sample was liver tumor tissue from sampling region 5. These receptors originate from a man in his forties or fifties with primary liver carcinoma and hepatitis B virus infection. The CDR3 runs from the conserved cysteine through the conserved F or W. The D gene is left open where the match is weak. Only some rows state a clone size, as once, few, many or a class for expanded clones.

cdr3_length	v_call	j_call	d_call	clone_size	cdr3_nt	cdr3_aa
19	TRBV4-1	TRBJ2-1	TRBD2	NA	TGCGCCAGCAGCCAAGATAGGGGGACTAGCGGTCTTCTATACAATGGGCAGTTTTTC	CASSQDRGTSGLLYNGQFF
18	TRBV11-2	TRBJ2-7	TRBD2	NA	TGTGCCAGCAGCTTATCCGTTGGACTAGCGGGAGGAGAGTACGATCAGTACTTC	CASSLSVGLAGGEYDQYF
14	TRBV20-1	TRBJ2-3	NA	NA	TGCAGTGCTTCGGACCCTAGCGGCACAGATACGCAGTATTTT	CSASDPSGTDTQYF
15	TRBV4-1	TRBJ1-1	NA	NA	TGCGCCAGCAGCAGCGGGGGAGGTGGGAACACTAAAGCTCTCTTT	CASSSGGGGNTKALF
15	TRBV14	TRBJ1-1	NA	NA	TGCGCCAGCAGCCAAGGGGTCTCCTCAGTGACTGAAGATTTCTTT	CASSQGVSSVTEDFF
15	TRBV29-1	TRBJ1-1	TRBD1	many	TGCAGCGGGGGCGGAGGGGGCGGGATGAACACTGAAGCTTTCTTT	CSGGGGGGMNTEAFF
15	TRBV11-2	TRBJ2-7	NA	once	TGTGTCAGCAGCCTATCTGTGGGAATATCCTACAAGCAGTATTTC	CVSSLSVGISYKQYF
13	TRBV14	TRBJ2-7	NA	few	TGTGCCAGCAGCCAAGCCCCCCTCCACGAGCAGTACTTC	CASSQAPLHEQYF
15	TRBV11-3	TRBJ2-7	TRBD1	NA	TGTGCCAGCAGCCTCGGGACAGGTAGGATCAATGGGCAGTACTTC	CASSLGTGRINGQYF
15	TRBV4-1	TRBJ2-7	NA	NA	TGCGCCAGCAGCCAAGATCTCCCGCCCAGCGGGGAGCAGTACTTC	CASSQDLPPSGEQYF
15	TRBV5-5	TRBJ2-1	TRBD2	NA	TGTGCCAGCAGCACGAGCGGGAGCACCTACAATGAGCAGTTCTTC	CASSTSGSTYNEQFF
14	TRBV5-1	TRBJ1-2	NA	NA	TGCGCCAGCAACTTGGCACAGTCCGTCTATGGCTACACCTTC	CASNLAQSVYGYTF
15	TRBV6-6	TRBJ1-6	TRBD1	NA	TGTGCCAGCAATTACTCCGGGACAGGGGATTTACCCCTCCACTTT	CASNYSGTGDLPLHF
17	TRBV4-2	TRBJ2-7	TRBD2	NA	TGTGCCACTACTGGACTAGCGGGAGTTTACGAGTCCTATGAGCAGTACTTC	CATTGLAGVYESYEQYF
11	TRBV13	TRBJ2-7	NA	NA	TGTGTCAGCAGCTTACGCGGTGAGCGGTACTTT	CVSSLRGERYF
17	TRBV12-3/TRBV12-4	TRBJ2-7	TRBD2	NA	TGTGCCAGCAACCAGTTCCCTGGACTAGCGCAAAGCGACGAGCAGTACTTC	CASNQFPGLAQSDEQYF
13	TRBV6-1	TRBJ1-5	NA	NA	TGTGCCAGCAGTGTAATGAGCAATCAGCTCCAGCATTTT	CASSVMSNQLQHF
17	TRBV4-2	TRBJ2-3	TRBD2	NA	TGTGCCAGCAGCCCTGGACTAGCGGGCCGCCTCTCAGATACGCAATATTTT	CASSPGLAGRLSDTQYF
14	TRBV29-1	TRBJ1-2	TRBD1	NA	TGCAGTGTTGCCCGGACAGGGCTTGATACTGGCAACACCTTC	CSVARTGLDTGNTF
16	TRBV24-1	TRBJ2-2	TRBD1	NA	TGTGCCACCAGTGCTGAGGGACAGGGTTCCACCGGGGAGCCGTTATTT	CATSAEGQGSTGEPLF
12	TRBV11-1	TRBJ2-7	NA	once	TGTGCCAGCGGCCTAGCCCCCTACGAGCAGTACTTC	CASGLAPYEQYF
17	TRBV4-1	TRBJ2-1	NA	NA	TGCGCCAGGAGCCAAGATAGGCCGGGTAGCTCCTACAATGAGCAGTTCTTT	CARSQDRPGSSYNEQFF
16	TRBV20-1	TRBJ2-1	TRBD2	once	TGCAGTGCTGGACGCGGGATAACTAGCGGGAGGAATGAGCAGTTCTTC	CSAGRGITSGRNEQFF
17	TRBV12-3/TRBV12-4	TRBJ2-3	TRBD2	many	TGTGCCAGCAGTAACTACCTTAGCGGGACTAGCACAGATACGCAGTATTTT	CASSNYLSGTSTDTQYF
21	TRBV6-2/TRBV6-3	TRBJ2-6	TRBD2	NA	TGTGCCAGCACCCCCAGGAGACGTGGGTCTAGCGGCGTCTCTGGGGCCAACGTCCTGACCTTC	CASTPRRRGSSGVSGANVLTF
17	TRBV5-5	TRBJ2-7	TRBD1	NA	TGCGTCAGCAGCTTGGCGGTGAGGACAGGGGGAATCTACGAGCAGTACTTC	CVSSLAVRTGGIYEQYF
17	TRBV4-1	TRBJ1-1	TRBD1	NA	TGCGCCAGCAGCCAAGATCCGACAGGGGTGCGGAGCACTGAAGCTTCCTTT	CASSQDPTGVRSTEASF
17	TRBV24-1	TRBJ2-3	TRBD2	NA	TGTGCCACCAGTGACCCAGGACTAGCGGGAGGGCCGGATACGCAGTATTTT	CATSDPGLAGGPDTQYF
15	TRBV6-6	TRBJ2-3	TRBD1	NA	TGTGCCAGCAGCTCCATCGGACAGGGCACAGATACACAGTATTTT	CASSSIGQGTDTQYF
15	TRBV29-1	TRBJ2-3	TRBD2	NA	TGCAGCGTTGGGCCCACGGGGGGGCGCACAGATACGCAGTATTTT	CSVGPTGGRTDTQYF
15	TRBV4-1	TRBJ2-7	TRBD1	NA	TGCGCCAGCAGCCAATGGACTGGGACAGCCTACGAGCAGTACTTC	CASSQWTGTAYEQYF
14	TRBV5-4	TRBJ1-1	NA	NA	TGTGCCAGCAGCCTGGACGGAGAGAACACTGAAGCTTTATTT	CASSLDGENTEALF
14	TRBV11-2	TRBJ2-3	NA	NA	TGTGCCAGTAGATTAGATCGCCCCTCAGATACGCAGTATTTT	CASRLDRPSDTQYF
12	TRBV11-1	TRBJ2-7	TRBD2	once	TGTACCAGCAGCTTAGCGGGAACAAAACGGTACTTC	CTSSLAGTKRYF
14	TRBV5-4	TRBJ2-2	NA	NA	TGTGTCAGTAGCTTCCCTGGGGGAACCGGGGAGCTGTTTTTT	CVSSFPGGTGELFF
12	TRBV12-3/TRBV12-4	TRBJ2-1	NA	NA	TGTGTCAGCAGTCCACTTTCCAATGAGCAGCTCTTC	CVSSPLSNEQLF
16	TRBV5-4	TRBJ1-1	TRBD1	NA	TGTGCCATCAGCTCTGGGGCCGGGACAGCGAACACTGAAGCTTTCTTT	CAISSGAGTANTEAFF
16	TRBV11-2	TRBJ2-3	NA	NA	TGTGCCAACAGCCCCACCAGTGGGGGGAGCACGGATACGCAGTATTTT	CANSPTSGGSTDTQYF
19	TRBV11-2	TRBJ2-1	TRBD2	NA	TGTGCCTGCAGCTTTTGGACTAGCGGGAGGGGGGGGCCCTACAATGAGCAGTTCTTC	CACSFWTSGRGGPYNEQFF